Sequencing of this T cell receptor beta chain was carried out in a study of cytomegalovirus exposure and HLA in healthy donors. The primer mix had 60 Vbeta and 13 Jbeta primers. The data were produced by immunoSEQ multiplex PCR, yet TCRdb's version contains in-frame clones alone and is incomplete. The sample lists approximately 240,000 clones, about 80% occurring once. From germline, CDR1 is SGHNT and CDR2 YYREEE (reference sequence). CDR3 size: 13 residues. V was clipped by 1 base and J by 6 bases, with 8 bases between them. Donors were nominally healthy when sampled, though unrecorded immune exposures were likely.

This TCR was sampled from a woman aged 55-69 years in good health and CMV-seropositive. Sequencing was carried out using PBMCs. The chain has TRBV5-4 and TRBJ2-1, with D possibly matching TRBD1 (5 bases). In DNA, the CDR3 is TGTGCCAGCAGCTTGAGTGACAGCAATGAGCAGTTCTTC. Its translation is CASSLSDSNEQFF.